This T cell receptor (beta chain) derives from a study of blood T cell repertoires in COVID-19. Data came from immunoSEQ multiplex PCR; TCRdb stores just in-frame clones and leaves some out. Of about 130,000 clones listed, more than 75% are singletons. Germline assignment: CDR1 SGHNT and CDR2 YENEEA. This CDR3 has 14 residues. Between the trimmed V and J ends, which lost 3 bases and 0 bases, there was a span of 8 bases. This sequence was found in a woman between 45 and 60 years old who had recovered from COVID-19. Sequencing used peripheral blood. This chain links TRBV11-3 with TRBJ1-1, with D maybe TRBD1 (5 bases). The CDR3 loop reads CASSLGPLNTEAFF. The CDR3 DNA reads as TGTGCCAGCAGCTTGGGGCCCTTGAACACTGAAGCTTTCTTT.